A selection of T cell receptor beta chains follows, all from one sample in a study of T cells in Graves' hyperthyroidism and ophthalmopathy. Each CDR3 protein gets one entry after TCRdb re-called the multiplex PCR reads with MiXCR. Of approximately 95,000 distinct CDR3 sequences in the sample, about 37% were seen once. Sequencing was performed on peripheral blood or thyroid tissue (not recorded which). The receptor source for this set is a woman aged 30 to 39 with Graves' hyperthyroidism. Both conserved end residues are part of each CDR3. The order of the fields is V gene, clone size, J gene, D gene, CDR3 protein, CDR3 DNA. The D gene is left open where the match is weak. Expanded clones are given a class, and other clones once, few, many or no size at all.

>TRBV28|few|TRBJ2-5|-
CASSFATSRGETQYF
TGTGCCAGCAGTTTTGCCACTAGCCGAGGGGAGACCCAGTACTTC
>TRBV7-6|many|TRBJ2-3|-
CASSLGPQTTDTQYF
TGTGCCAGCAGCTTAGGTCCGCAGACCACAGATACGCAGTATTTT
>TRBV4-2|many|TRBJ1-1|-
CASSQGDTETNTEAFF
TGTGCCAGCAGCCAAGGGGACACCGAAACGAACACTGAAGCTTTCTTT
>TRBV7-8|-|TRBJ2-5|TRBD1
CASSFGTANQETQYF
TGTGCCAGCAGCTTCGGGACAGCTAACCAAGAGACCCAGTACTTC
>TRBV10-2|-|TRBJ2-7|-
CASSESGGTCEQYF
TGCGCCAGCAGTGAGTCTGGCGGAACCTGCGAGCAGTACTTC
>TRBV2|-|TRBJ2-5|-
CASSESQGGETRYF
TGTGCCAGCAGTGAAAGTCAGGGAGGAGAGACCCGGTACTTC
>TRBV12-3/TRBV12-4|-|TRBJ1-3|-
CASSGSGRAGNTIYF
TGTGCCAGCAGTGGTAGCGGGAGGGCTGGAAACACCATATATTTT
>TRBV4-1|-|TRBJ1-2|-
CASSQDERIFGYTF
TGCGCCAGCAGCCAAGATGAACGGATCTTTGGCTACACCTTC
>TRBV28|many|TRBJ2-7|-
CAIRDSIYEQYF
TGTGCCATTCGGGACTCGATCTACGAGCAGTACTTC
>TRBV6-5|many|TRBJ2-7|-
CASSSLGVGEQYF
TGTGCCAGCAGTTCCCTAGGGGTGGGGGAGCAGTACTTC
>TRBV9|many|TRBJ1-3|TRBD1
CASSPQDRVRSGNTIYF
TGTGCCAGCAGCCCACAGGACAGGGTCCGCTCTGGAAACACCATATATTTT
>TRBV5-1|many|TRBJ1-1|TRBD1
CASSLKTGTLTTEAFF
TGCGCCAGCAGCTTGAAGACAGGGACCCTCACGACTGAAGCTTTCTTT
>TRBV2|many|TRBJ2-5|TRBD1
CASSVDRGGETQYF
TGTGCCAGCAGTGTCGACAGGGGTGGTGAGACCCAGTACTTC
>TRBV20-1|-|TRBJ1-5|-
CSASSLWADSNQPQHF
TGCAGTGCCAGCAGTTTATGGGCAGATAGCAATCAGCCCCAGCATTTT
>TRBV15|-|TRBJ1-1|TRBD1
CATRWTGGNTEAFF
TGTGCCACCAGATGGACAGGGGGGAACACTGAAGCTTTCTTT
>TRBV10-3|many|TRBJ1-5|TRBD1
CATQNRGSNQPQHF
TGTGCCACCCAAAACAGGGGAAGCAATCAGCCCCAGCATTTT
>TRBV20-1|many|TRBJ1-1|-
CSARGESEAFF
TGCAGTGCTAGAGGGGAGTCGGAAGCTTTCTTT
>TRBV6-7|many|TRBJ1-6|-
CASSSDIGYYNSPLHF
TGTGCCAGCAGTTCCGACATAGGATATTATAATTCACCCCTCCACTTT
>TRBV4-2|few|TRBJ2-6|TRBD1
CASSQDRPSRSGANVLTF
TGTGCCAGCTCCCAGGACAGGCCAAGCAGATCCGGGGCCAACGTCCTGACTTTC
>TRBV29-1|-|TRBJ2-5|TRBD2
CSVVLAGETQYF
TGCAGCGTTGTACTAGCGGGAGAGACCCAGTACTTC
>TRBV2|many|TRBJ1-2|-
CASSESQGSFWGYTF
TGTGCCAGCAGTGAATCTCAGGGATCGTTTTGGGGCTACACCTTC
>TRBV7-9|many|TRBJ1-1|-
CASRLVGGRTEAFF
TGTGCCAGCAGATTAGTGGGGGGAAGGACTGAAGCTTTCTTT
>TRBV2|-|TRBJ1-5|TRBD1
CASSAGQAIYQPQHF
TGTGCCAGCAGCGCGGGACAGGCGATATATCAGCCCCAGCATTTT
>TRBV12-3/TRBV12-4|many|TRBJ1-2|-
CASSLLARGYGYTF
TGTGCCAGCAGTTTACTCGCGAGAGGCTATGGCTACACCTTC
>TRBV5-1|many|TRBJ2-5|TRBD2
CASSPGLAGWGETQYF
TGCGCCAGCAGCCCGGGACTAGCGGGATGGGGAGAGACCCAGTACTTC
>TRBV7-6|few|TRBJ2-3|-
CASSLDWGGTDTQYF
TGTGCCAGCAGCTTAGATTGGGGGGGCACAGATACGCAGTATTTT
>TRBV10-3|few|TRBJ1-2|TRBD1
CATGDRLYGYTF
TGTGCCACCGGGGACAGGCTCTATGGCTACACCTTC
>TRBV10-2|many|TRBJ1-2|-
CASSVWGYNGYTF
TGCGCCAGCAGTGTATGGGGTTATAATGGCTACACCTTC
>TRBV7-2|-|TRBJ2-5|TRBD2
CASSQGTSGMAQYF
TGTGCCAGCAGCCAAGGGACTAGCGGTATGGCCCAGTACTTC
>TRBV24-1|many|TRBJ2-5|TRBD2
CATSPGLADLYQETQYF
TGTGCCACCAGCCCGGGACTAGCGGACCTGTACCAAGAGACCCAGTACTTC
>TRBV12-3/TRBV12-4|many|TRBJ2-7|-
CASSFGRTYEQYF
TGTGCCAGCAGTTTTGGCAGGACCTACGAGCAGTACTTC
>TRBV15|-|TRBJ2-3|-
CATSRGRGSSTDTQYF
TGTGCCACCAGCAGGGGCAGGGGCTCTAGCACAGATACGCAGTATTTT
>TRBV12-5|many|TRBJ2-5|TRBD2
CASATGLAGSGETQYF
TGTGCTAGTGCCACCGGACTAGCGGGGTCGGGAGAGACCCAGTACTTC
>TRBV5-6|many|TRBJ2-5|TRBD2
CASSPGLAGGETQYF
TGTGCCAGCAGCCCGGGACTAGCGGGAGGAGAGACCCAGTACTTC
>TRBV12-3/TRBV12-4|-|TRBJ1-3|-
CASSLPGLASGYTIYF
TGTGCCAGCAGTTTACCGGGACTGGCCTCTGGCTACACCATATATTTT
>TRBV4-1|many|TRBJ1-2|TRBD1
CASSPGQSPGYTF
TGCGCCAGCAGCCCGGGACAGTCCCCGGGCTACACCTTC
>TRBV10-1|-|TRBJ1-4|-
CASSATSGSASEKLFF
TGCGCCAGCAGTGCGACTAGCGGGAGTGCAAGTGAAAAACTGTTTTTT
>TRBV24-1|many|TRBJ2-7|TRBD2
CATSEAGTSIYEQYF
TGTGCCACCAGTGAAGCCGGGACTAGTATCTACGAGCAGTACTTC
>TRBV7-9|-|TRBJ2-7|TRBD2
CASSQGTSGTYEQYF
TGTGCCAGCAGCCAAGGGACTAGCGGGACGTACGAGCAGTACTTC
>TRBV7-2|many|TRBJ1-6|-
CASSLGGGSSSSYNSPLHF
TGTGCCAGCAGCTTAGGGGGCGGTAGCTCGAGCTCCTATAATTCACCCCTCCACTTT
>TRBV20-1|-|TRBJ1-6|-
CSANTRRGPPLHF
TGCAGTGCAAACACAAGGAGGGGCCCACCCCTCCACTTT
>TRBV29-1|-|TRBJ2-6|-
CSVDVGANVLTF
TGCAGCGTTGATGTTGGGGCCAACGTCCTGACTTTC
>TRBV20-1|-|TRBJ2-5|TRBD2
CSASLTSGRKETQYF
TGCAGTGCTTCCCTGACTAGCGGGAGAAAAGAGACCCAGTACTTC
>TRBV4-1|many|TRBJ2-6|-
CASSSRLAPGANVLTF
TGCGCCAGCAGCTCCCGGTTGGCCCCTGGGGCCAACGTCCTGACTTTC
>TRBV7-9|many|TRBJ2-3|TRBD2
CASSLGLAGTDTQYF
TGTGCCAGCAGCCTCGGACTAGCGGGGACAGATACGCAGTATTTT
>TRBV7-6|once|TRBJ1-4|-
CASSLEVSTNEKLFF
TGTGCCAGCAGCTTAGAGGTGTCAACTAATGAAAAACTGTTTTTT
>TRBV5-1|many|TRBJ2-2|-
CASSADRNTGELFF
TGCGCCAGCAGCGCGGACAGGAACACCGGGGAGCTGTTTTTT
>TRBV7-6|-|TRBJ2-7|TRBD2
CASSFAGPSGNRYEQYF
TGTGCCAGCAGCTTCGCGGGGCCTAGCGGGAATAGGTACGAGCAGTACTTC
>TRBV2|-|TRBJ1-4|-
CASSLSTGEKLFF
TGTGCCAGCAGTTTAAGTACAGGGGAAAAACTGTTTTTT
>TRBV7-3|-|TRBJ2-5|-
CASSLTGGRALETQYF
TGTGCCAGCAGCTTAACGGGGGGTAGGGCTCTAGAGACCCAGTACTTC
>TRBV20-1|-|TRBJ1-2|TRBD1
CSARDHDRGHYYGYTF
TGCAGTGCTAGAGACCACGACAGGGGGCATTACTATGGCTACACCTTC
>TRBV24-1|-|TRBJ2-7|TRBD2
CASSHRLAGVEQYF
TGTGCCAGCAGCCACCGACTAGCGGGAGTCGAGCAGTACTTC
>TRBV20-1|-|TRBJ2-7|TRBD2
CSARSASSGPWEQYF
TGCAGTGCTAGAAGTGCTTCTAGCGGGCCGTGGGAGCAGTACTTC